This T cell receptor beta chain came from a study of cytomegalovirus exposure and HLA in healthy donors. Broader study findings: Common viral pathogens seemed to be connected with several of the most significant clusters, according to a later analysis. TCR beta chain V- and J-gene trimming was linked, in a later analysis, to a missense variant in DCLRE1C. After further analysis at a later stage, 16,951 TCR beta sequences were associated with HLA alleles at 0.05 false discovery rate.

Researchers ran the PCR with 60 Vbeta and 13 Jbeta primers. Profiling relied on immunoSEQ multiplex PCR, and the TCRdb table lists in-frame clones only, not all of them. This table has some 170,000 clones, roughly a tenth appearing once. This clone has a handful of counts. What it recognizes is unknown. The sample comprised PBMCs. This TCR came from a young woman in good health and CMV-seropositive.

Here the CDR3 DNA reads TGCAGCGTTGATTTGCGAGAAACCTACAATGAGCAGTTCTTC. It specifies CSVDLRETYNEQFF. The gene calls are TRBV29-1 and TRBJ2-1; D is unclear. Trimming cost V 3 bases and J 2 bases, with 11 bases left between them. This CDR3 contains 14 residues. The germline CDR1 and CDR2 sequences are SQVTM and ANQGSEA.